These T cell receptor beta chains were read from a single sample in a study of T-cell memory formation after mild COVID-19. TCRdb processed the 5' RACE reads anew with MiXCR; each CDR3 protein has one entry. The table shows 250,000 to 300,000 distinct CDR3 sequences, with about a sixth occurring only once. Sequenced: PBMCs or a T cell subset sorted from them (not recorded which). These receptor sequences come from a man between 18 and 29 years old who had mild COVID-19 (a few samples of this study predate the infection). Cell type and time point are not known. The CDR3 runs from the conserved cysteine through the conserved F or W. Rows give clone size only sometimes, using once, few, many, or a class for an expanded clone.

size: many; V: TRBV6-6; CDR3: CASSSNLGPDTQYF
size: .; V: TRBV5-4; CDR3: CASRRDRESDTQYF
size: .; V: TRBV5-1; CDR3: CASSPLSGGDIQYF
size: few; V: TRBV5-1; CDR3: CASSSSGDYNEQFF
size: few; V: TRBV24-1; CDR3: CATSAGPGETQYF
size: .; V: TRBV7-2; CDR3: CASSLGSGGTTEAFF
size: .; V: TRBV2; CDR3: CASSWLLGGETQYF
size: .; V: TRBV15; CDR3: CATSGGGTGADTQYF
size: many; V: TRBV4-2; CDR3: CASSQDRYYGYTF
size: .; V: TRBV20-1; CDR3: CSARVRDRLYTEAFF
size: few; V: TRBV5-5; CDR3: CASSLASTNTGELFF
size: few; V: TRBV18; CDR3: CASSPDVMGQPQHF
size: many; V: TRBV12-3/TRBV12-4; CDR3: CASSRSGVRETQYF
size: few; V: TRBV6-5; CDR3: CASSYSQRGGTDTQYF
size: many; V: TRBV9; CDR3: CASSSDRVTDTQYF
size: .; V: TRBV5-6; CDR3: CASSVGTRFDTQYF
size: few; V: TRBV5-1; CDR3: CASSLETYAYGYTF
size: many; V: TRBV7-9; CDR3: CASSRRLAATVHEKLFF
size: .; V: TRBV7-9; CDR3: CASSLPGVTEAFF
size: few; V: TRBV7-9; CDR3: CASRVQEGNEKLFF
size: .; V: TRBV6-6; CDR3: CASRQTGINQPQHF
size: .; V: TRBV15; CDR3: CATSRGPGTSGVETQYF
size: few; V: TRBV20-1; CDR3: CSALQGIANYGYTF
size: few; V: TRBV5-1; CDR3: CASSAKSSGPSTDTQYF
size: .; V: TRBV20-1; CDR3: CSARKGGHPGTEAFF
size: few; V: TRBV5-5; CDR3: CASSERIETGGRYEKLFF
size: .; V: TRBV7-2; CDR3: CASSTRTGGDYGYTF
size: .; V: TRBV24-1; CDR3: CATSDWGAESGQYF
size: .; V: TRBV11-1; CDR3: CASSPDWTGFYEQYF
size: few; V: TRBV13; CDR3: CASSLRGAQYF
size: many; V: TRBV7-2; CDR3: CASSSPPGLAGGRGENIQYF
size: many; V: TRBV5-1; CDR3: CASSFTHSTDTQYF
size: .; V: TRBV2; CDR3: CASRTGTGRGDTQYF
size: .; V: TRBV12-3/TRBV12-4; CDR3: CANSVTSGGLNSSYNEQFF
size: few; V: TRBV27; CDR3: CASTTRQTYNEQFF
size: many; V: TRBV7-2; CDR3: CASSLQGYIQYF
size: few; V: TRBV4-2; CDR3: CASSQDARAGGLSYEQYF
size: many; V: TRBV15; CDR3: CATSREGGLNEKLFF
size: .; V: TRBV6-5; CDR3: CASSYLRTARGYGYTF
size: few; V: TRBV15; CDR3: CATSGGGDTEAFF
size: few; V: TRBV5-1; CDR3: CASSHIRDEQFF
size: few; V: TRBV7-6; CDR3: CASSLERSNTEAFF
size: .; V: TRBV7-2; CDR3: CASSLAHQPQHF
size: .; V: TRBV20-1; CDR3: CSARNPTSANEQFF
size: .; V: TRBV7-6; CDR3: CASSLSRDSGANVLTF
size: .; V: TRBV12-3/TRBV12-4; CDR3: CASSHARSTDTQYF
size: few; V: TRBV11-2; CDR3: CASSLDRMTGHF
size: many; V: TRBV20-1; CDR3: CSARSGGGWETQYF
size: .; V: TRBV12-3/TRBV12-4; CDR3: CASSLSRLGNEQFF